The TCR beta chain described here comes from a study of shared clonotypes between healthy human individuals. Data came from immunoSEQ multiplex PCR; TCRdb stores just in-frame clones and leaves some out. The sample carries just over 2,000,000 clones, over 85% recorded once. Trimming took off 2 bases at V and 3 bases at J, with 11 bases between the two ends. The germline V gene has CDR1 SGHAT and CDR2 FQNNGV. The CDR3 covers 16 residues. Selected positively for CCR7 and CD45RO-negative, naive CD8 cells excluded terminally differentiated effector memory CD45RA+ cells. The chain employs TRBV11-2 and TRBJ1-6; no definite D call. Input material: naive CD8+ T cells sorted from blood. This clonotype was obtained from a man aged 18-30 years in good health. CDR3 sequence reads: CASSLTPLDYNSPLHF. For the CDR3, the DNA is TGTGCCAGCAGCTTAACCCCCCTGGACTATAATTCACCCCTCCACTTT.